Below, 24 T cell receptor beta chains from the same sample are listed, as sequenced in a study of blood T cell repertoires in COVID-19. Method: immunoSEQ multiplex PCR; TCRdb's copy keeps in-frame clones and lacks some. The sample lists approximately 85,000 clones; 70% to 90% were seen once. The sequencing sample was made of peripheral blood. The origin of the receptors is an elderly woman in a cohort sampled during active or convalescent COVID-19.

The chain links TRBV4-1 to TRBJ2-1; perhaps TRBD1 as D (6 bases). Trimming removed 3 bases from V and 0 bases from J, with 12 bases in between. Germline V gives CDR1 MGHRA, CDR2 YSYEKL. CDR3 size: 16 residues. CDR3 bases: TGCGCCAGCAGCCAGACAGGTTTGAGCTCCTACAATGAGCAGTTCTTC. This codes for CASSQTGLSSYNEQFF.

The rearrangement links TRBV11-2 to TRBJ2-5; D uncertain. The CDR3 runs to 16 residues. V was shortened by 5 bases and J by 2 bases, with 18 bases between the two germline ends. Germline V CDR1 and CDR2: SGHAT, FQNNGV. CDR3 nucleotide sequence: TGTGCCAGCAGCCCTCCTGAGCTAGGTTCGCAAGAGACCCAGTACTTC. Its protein is CASSPPELGSQETQYF.

V is TRBV3-1 (or the pseudogene TRBV3-2) and J is TRBJ2-1; 9 nucleotides match TRBD2. Trimming cost V 1 base and J 7 bases; bases outside gene matches: 5. The CDR3 has 15 amino acids. Germline assignment: CDR1 LGHDT and CDR2 YNNKEL (reference sequence). The CDR3 region has the DNA TGTGCCAGCAGCCAAGGAGGGACTAGCCGAAATGAGCAGTTCTTC. It translates to CASSQGGTSRNEQFF.

The chain couples TRBV27 to TRBJ1-2; TRBD1 aligns across 7 bases. This CDR3 has 13 residues. The ends lost 9 bases at V and 5 bases at J; junction bases unmatched: 9. From germline, CDR1 is MNHEY and CDR2 SMNVEV (reference sequence). CDR3 nucleotides: TGTGCCAGGGACAGGCTCCTTCGGTATGGCTACACCTTC. Translation: CARDRLLRYGYTF.

The chain joins TRBV5-1 to TRBJ2-1; tentatively, D is TRBD2 (6 bases). Trimming stripped 1 base from V and 6 bases from J, with 14 bases between. Per the germline V gene, CDR1 is SGHRS and CDR2 is YFSETQ. This CDR3 is 15 amino acids long. The CDR3 reads CASSLLSSEGNEQFF. The CDR3 coding sequence is TGCGCCAGCAGCTTGTTGTCTAGCGAAGGCAATGAGCAGTTCTTC.

V usage is TRBV5-1 and J usage is TRBJ2-2; TRBD2 agrees at 10 bases. This CDR3 is built from 19 residues. Looked up from germline, CDR1 is SGHRS and CDR2 is YFSETQ. V lost 3 bases and J lost 1; bases outside the gene matches: 12. The CDR3 sequence: CASSWYGASSGRNTGELFF. CDR3 sequence (DNA): TGCGCCAGCAGCTGGTACGGGGCCTCTAGCGGGAGGAACACCGGGGAGCTGTTTTTT.

The chain has TRBV4-1 and TRBJ1-2; TRBD1 aligns across 12 bases. CDR3 length: 13 amino acids. V was clipped by 8 bases and J by 8 bases; unmatched bases: 6. Germline V gene lookup returns CDR1 MGHRA and CDR2 YSYEKL. In nucleotides, the CDR3 is TGCGCCAGCCAGGGACAGGGGGCGCAGGGCTACACCTTC. Its protein is CASQGQGAQGYTF.

This clone was seen only once. This chain connects TRBV30 to TRBJ2-1, with a tentative D call TRBD2 (6 bases). The CDR3 totals 14 residues. Trimming shortened V by 1 base and J by 0 bases, and 7 bases separated the two germline ends. From germline, CDR1 is GTSNPN and CDR2 SVGIG (reference sequence). CDR3 sequence (DNA): TGTGCCTGGAGTGGACTAGTCTCCTACAATGAGCAGTTCTTC. Protein product: CAWSGLVSYNEQFF.

This clone was counted between two and nine times. The chain employs TRBV28 and TRBJ2-2, with TRBD2 identical over 10 bases. The germline CDR1 and CDR2 sequences are MDHEN and SYDVKM. The junction had 14 bases not matched to a gene; V was cut back by 2 bases and J by 5 bases. This CDR3 spans 19 amino acids. Written as DNA, the CDR3 is TGTGCCAGCAGTTTAAGGTCTAGCGGGAGATTGATTCTTACCGGGGAGCTGTTTTTT. Translated: CASSLRSSGRLILTGELFF.

V and J are TRBV6-2 or TRBV6-3 and TRBJ2-3; 7 bases are a match to TRBD2. The CDR3 runs 14 residues. J gave up 2 bases and V 5 bases, and 4 bases lay outside the gene matches. The germline V gene encodes CDR1 MNHEY and CDR2 SVGEGT. The CDR3 reads CASSPAGTTDTQYF. CDR3 DNA: TGTGCCAGCAGTCCAGCGGGGACCACAGATACGCAGTATTTT.

The CDR3 DNA follows: TGTGCCACCAGCGGACTAGCGGAGGGGGGCGGGGAGCTGTTTTTT. Protein: CATSGLAEGGGELFF. J is TRBJ2-2 and V is TRBV24-1; 10 positions agree with TRBD2. Germline assignment: CDR1 KGHDR and CDR2 SFDVKD. The CDR3 totals 15 residues. V was pared by 7 bases and J by 7 bases, with 8 bases of the junction left unmatched.

The rearrangement uses TRBV9 and TRBJ1-4; 8 bases align to TRBD1. There are 16 residues in the CDR3. Germline CDR1 is SGDLS and CDR2 is YYNGEE. V trimming: 1 base; J trimming: 8 bases; junction bases outside the gene matches: 10. CDR3 DNA: TGTGCCAGCAGCGTAAGAAGGCAGGGGGCTGGGGAAAAACTGTTTTTT. It yields the protein CASSVRRQGAGEKLFF.

The chain uses TRBV28 and TRBJ1-2; 10 bases align to TRBD1. CDR1 and CDR2 from the germline V gene are MDHEN and SYDVKM. J gave up 4 bases and V 10 bases, and 18 bases lay outside the gene matches. The CDR3 is 17 amino acids. CDR3 loop: CATPKGTGDGVGYGYTF. CDR3 DNA: TGTGCCACCCCGAAGGGGACAGGGGACGGGGTGGGCTATGGCTACACCTTC.

This clone has a handful of counts. This sequence joins TRBV7-6 and TRBJ2-2; 9 positions match TRBD2. J was trimmed by 4 bases and V by 5 bases; bases with no gene match: 20. Germline loops: CDR1 SGHVS, CDR2 FNYEAQ. The CDR3 length is 20 residues. The chain's CDR3 is CASSHGGAGGRRGATGELFF. CDR3 nucleotide sequence: TGTGCCAGCAGCCATGGGGGAGCGGGAGGCCGTCGCGGGGCCACCGGGGAGCTGTTTTTT.

The gene calls are TRBV9 and TRBJ2-2; perhaps TRBD2 as D (5 bases). The CDR3 spans 15 residues. Between the trimmed V and J ends, which lost 4 bases and 3 bases, there was a span of 13 bases. Germline CDR1 is SGDLS and CDR2 is YYNGEE. The CDR3 loop is CASSPSGEYTGELFF. In DNA form, the CDR3 reads TGTGCCAGCAGCCCCAGTGGGGAGTACACCGGGGAGCTGTTTTTT.

This clone was seen just once. This chain joins TRBV30 and TRBJ1-6, with 7 bases fitting TRBD1. CDR1 GTSNPN and CDR2 SVGIG come from the germline V gene (reference sequence). This CDR3 comprises 14 residues. The J segment lost 8 bases and the V segment lost 0 bases, leaving 4 bases of the junction unmatched. CDR3 sequence (DNA): TGTGCCTGGAGTGTTAAAGGGGGCGATTCACCCCTCCACTTT. Protein product: CAWSVKGGDSPLHF.

The CDR3 DNA reads TGTGCCAGCAGCTTAATCTGGGGCCCCGGCTCTGGAAACACCATATATTTT. Amino acids: CASSLIWGPGSGNTIYF. The chain carries TRBV7-9 and TRBJ1-3; tentative D call: TRBD1 (5 bases). The CDR3 sequence is 17 residues long. Trimming shortened V by 2 bases and J by 0 bases, and 14 bases separated the two germline ends. CDR1 SEHNR and CDR2 FQNEAQ come from the germline V gene (reference sequence). Variable domain in full (rest from reference TRBV7-9 and TRBJ1-3): DTGVSQNPRHKITKRGQNVTFRCDPISEHNRLYWYRQTLGQGPEFLTYFQNEAQLEKSRLLSDRFSAERPKGSFSTLEIQRTEQGDSAMYLCASSLIWGPGSGNTIYFGEGSWLTVV.

The genes are TRBV2 and TRBJ2-6, with no clear D. CDR3 length: 15 residues. Trimming removed 7 bases from V and 0 bases from J, with 10 bases in between. From germline, CDR1 is SNHLY and CDR2 FYNNEI. CDR3 residues: CASNQDSSGANVLTF. The CDR3 coding sequence is TGTGCCAGCAACCAGGATAGCTCTGGGGCCAACGTCCTGACTTTC.

The chain couples TRBV15 to TRBJ1-5, with TRBD1 matching over 9 bases. There are 14 residues in the CDR3. V was pared by 0 bases and J by 7 bases, with 1 base of the junction left unmatched. Germline V CDR1 and CDR2: LNHNV, YYDKDF (reference sequence). The CDR3 DNA is TGTGCCACCAGCAGAGAACAGGGGGCGCAGCCCCAGCATTTT. Residues: CATSREQGAQPQHF.

The chain has TRBV7-8 and TRBJ1-6, with TRBD1 matching 7 bases. Germline V gene data show CDR1 as SGHVS and CDR2 as FQNEAQ. Trimming took 6 bases from V and 4 from J; bases not matched to a gene: 12. This CDR3 is 17 amino acids long. The CDR3 loop reads CASRDRDSTTYNSPLHF. The CDR3 DNA reads as TGTGCCAGCAGAGACAGGGACAGCACAACTTATAATTCACCCCTCCACTTT.

This rearrangement joins TRBV12-3 or TRBV12-4 to TRBJ2-3; D is uncertain. The CDR3 is 13 amino acids. Trimming took 2 bases from V and 1 from J, leaving 4 bases between them. The CDR3 coding sequence is TGTGCCAGCAGTTTACAGGGCACAGATACGCAGTATTTT. Amino acids: CASSLQGTDTQYF.

The chain carries TRBV5-6 and TRBJ1-2, with D maybe TRBD1 (5 bases). The germline V gene encodes CDR1 SGHDT and CDR2 YYEEEE. The length of the CDR3 is 14 residues. V dropped 0 bases and J dropped 1 base, with 7 bases sitting between them. CDR3 in amino acids: CASSLAGYNYGYTF. The CDR3 region has the DNA TGTGCCAGCAGCTTGGCAGGGTATAACTATGGCTACACCTTC.

This sequence joins TRBV15 and TRBJ1-5; TRBD1 matches 10 bases. Trimming took 2 bases from V and 7 from J; bases not matched to a gene: 8. The germline V gene has CDR1 LNHNV and CDR2 YYDKDF (reference sequence). CDR3 length: 16 residues. This CDR3 is CATSRRQGARKQPQHF. The DNA of the CDR3 is TGTGCCACCAGCAGAAGACAGGGGGCGCGGAAGCAGCCCCAGCATTTT. Full variable domain (outside the CDR3, taken from reference TRBV15 and TRBJ1-5): DAMVIQNPRYQVTQFGKPVTLSCSQTLNHNVMYWYQQKSSQAPKLLFHYYDKDFNNEADTPDNFQSRRPNTSFCFLDIRSPGLGDTAMYLCATSRRQGARKQPQHFGDGTRLSIL.

The chain is built from TRBV24-1 and TRBJ2-3; tentative D call: TRBD1 (6 bases). The CDR3 has 12 amino acids. Deletions cut 7 bases from V and 7 bases from J, with 11 bases between. Germline CDR1 reads KGHDR; CDR2 reads SFDVKD. For the CDR3, the DNA is TGTGCCACCAGCCGGACAGAAAATACGCAGTATTTT. This sequence encodes CATSRTENTQYF.